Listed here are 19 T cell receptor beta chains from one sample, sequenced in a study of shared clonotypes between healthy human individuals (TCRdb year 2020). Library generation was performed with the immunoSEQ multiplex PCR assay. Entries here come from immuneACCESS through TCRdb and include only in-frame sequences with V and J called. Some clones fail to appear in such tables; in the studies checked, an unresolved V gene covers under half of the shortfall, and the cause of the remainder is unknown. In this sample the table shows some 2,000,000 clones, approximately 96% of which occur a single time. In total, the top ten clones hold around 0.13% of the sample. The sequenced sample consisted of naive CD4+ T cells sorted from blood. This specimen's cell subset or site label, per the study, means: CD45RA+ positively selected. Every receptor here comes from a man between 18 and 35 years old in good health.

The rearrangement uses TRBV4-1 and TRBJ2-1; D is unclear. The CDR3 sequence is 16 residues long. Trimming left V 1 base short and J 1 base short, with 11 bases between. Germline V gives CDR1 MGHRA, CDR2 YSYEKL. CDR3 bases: TGCGCCAGCAGCCAAGGGACCGGGCCATCCTACAATGAGCAGTTCTTC. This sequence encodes CASSQGTGPSYNEQFF.

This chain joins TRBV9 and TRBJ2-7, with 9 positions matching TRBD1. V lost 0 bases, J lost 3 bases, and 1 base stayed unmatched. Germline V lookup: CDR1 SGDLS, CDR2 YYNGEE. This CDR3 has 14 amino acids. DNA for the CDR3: TGTGCCAGCAGCGTAGAGGACAGGGGCTACGAGCAGTACTTC. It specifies CASSVEDRGYEQYF.

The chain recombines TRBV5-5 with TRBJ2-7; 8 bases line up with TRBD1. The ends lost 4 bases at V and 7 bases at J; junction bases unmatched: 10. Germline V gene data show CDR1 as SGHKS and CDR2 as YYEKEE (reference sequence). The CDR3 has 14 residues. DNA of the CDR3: TGTGCCAGCAGCCTCGGACAGGGAGTAATGGAGCAGTACTTC. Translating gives CASSLGQGVMEQYF.

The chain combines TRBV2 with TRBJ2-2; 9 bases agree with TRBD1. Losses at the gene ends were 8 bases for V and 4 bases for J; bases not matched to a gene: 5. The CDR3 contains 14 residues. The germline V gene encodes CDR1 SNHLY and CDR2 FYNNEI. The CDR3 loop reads CASGRDRATGELFF. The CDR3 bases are TGTGCCAGCGGACGGGACAGGGCCACCGGGGAGCTGTTTTTT.

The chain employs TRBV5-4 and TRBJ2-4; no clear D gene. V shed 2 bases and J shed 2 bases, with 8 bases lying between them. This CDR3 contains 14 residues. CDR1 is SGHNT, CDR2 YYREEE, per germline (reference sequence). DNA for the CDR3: TGTGCCAGCAGCTTACCAGGAACCAAAAACATTCAGTACTTC. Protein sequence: CASSLPGTKNIQYF.

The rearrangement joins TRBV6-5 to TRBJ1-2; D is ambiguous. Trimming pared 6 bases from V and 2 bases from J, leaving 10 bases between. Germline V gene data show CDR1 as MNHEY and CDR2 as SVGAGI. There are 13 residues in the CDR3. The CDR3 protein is CASRRTDNYGYTF. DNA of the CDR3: TGTGCCAGCAGGCGGACGGACAACTATGGCTACACCTTC.

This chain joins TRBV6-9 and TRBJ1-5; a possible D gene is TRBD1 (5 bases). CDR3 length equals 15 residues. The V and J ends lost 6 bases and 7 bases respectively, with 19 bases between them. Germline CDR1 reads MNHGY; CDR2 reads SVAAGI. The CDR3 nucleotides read TGTGCCAGCAGCCTCGGACATACCCGGGGACAGCCCCAGCATTTT. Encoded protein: CASSLGHTRGQPQHF.

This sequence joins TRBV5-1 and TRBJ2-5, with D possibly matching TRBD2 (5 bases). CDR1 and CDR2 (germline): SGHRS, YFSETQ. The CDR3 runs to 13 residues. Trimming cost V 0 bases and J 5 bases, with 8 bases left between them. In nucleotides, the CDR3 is TGCGCCAGCAGCTTGGAAAGGGAGGAGACCCAGTACTTC. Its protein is CASSLEREETQYF.

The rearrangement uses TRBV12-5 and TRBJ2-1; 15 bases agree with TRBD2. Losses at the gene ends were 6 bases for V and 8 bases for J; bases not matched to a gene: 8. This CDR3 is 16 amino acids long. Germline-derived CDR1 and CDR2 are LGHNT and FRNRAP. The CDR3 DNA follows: TGTGCTAGTGGCTCAGGACTAGCGGGAGGGTTGGATGAGCAGTTCTTC. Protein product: CASGSGLAGGLDEQFF.

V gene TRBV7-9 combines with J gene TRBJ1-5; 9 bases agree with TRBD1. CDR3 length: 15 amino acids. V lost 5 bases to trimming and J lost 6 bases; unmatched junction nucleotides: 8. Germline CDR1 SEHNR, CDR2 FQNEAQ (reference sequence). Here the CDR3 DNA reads TGTGCCAGCAGCCCTGGACAGGGGAGCTTTCAGCCCCAGCATTTT. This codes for CASSPGQGSFQPQHF.

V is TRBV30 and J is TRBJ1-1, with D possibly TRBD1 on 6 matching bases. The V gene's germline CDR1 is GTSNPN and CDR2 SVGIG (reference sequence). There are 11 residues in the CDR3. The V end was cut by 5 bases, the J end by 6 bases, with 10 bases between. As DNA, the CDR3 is TGTGCCTGGTCAGGGGTAGCTGAAGCTTTCTTT. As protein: CAWSGVAEAFF.

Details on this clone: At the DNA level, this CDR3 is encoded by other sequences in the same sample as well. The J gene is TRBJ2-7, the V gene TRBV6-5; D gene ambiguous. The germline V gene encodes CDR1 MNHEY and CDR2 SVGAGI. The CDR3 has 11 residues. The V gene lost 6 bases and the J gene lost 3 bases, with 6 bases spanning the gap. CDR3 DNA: TGTGCCAGCAGCCGGCTCTACGAGCAGTACTTC. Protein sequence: CASSRLYEQYF.

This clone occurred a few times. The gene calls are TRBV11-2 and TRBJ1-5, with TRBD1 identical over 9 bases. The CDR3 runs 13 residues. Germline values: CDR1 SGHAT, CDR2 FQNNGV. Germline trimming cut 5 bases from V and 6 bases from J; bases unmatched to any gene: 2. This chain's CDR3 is CASSVTGGQPQHF. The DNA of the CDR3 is TGTGCCAGCAGCGTGACAGGGGGTCAGCCCCAGCATTTT.

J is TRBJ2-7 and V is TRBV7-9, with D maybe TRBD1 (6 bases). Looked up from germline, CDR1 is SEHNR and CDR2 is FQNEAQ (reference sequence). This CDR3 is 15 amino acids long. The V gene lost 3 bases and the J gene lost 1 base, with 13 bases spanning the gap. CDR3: CASSFSVQGSYEQYF. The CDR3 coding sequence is TGTGCCAGCAGCTTCAGCGTGCAGGGGTCCTACGAGCAGTACTTC.

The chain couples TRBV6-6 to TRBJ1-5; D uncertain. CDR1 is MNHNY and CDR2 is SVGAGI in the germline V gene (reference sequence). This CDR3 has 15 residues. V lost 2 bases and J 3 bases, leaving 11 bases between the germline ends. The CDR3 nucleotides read TGTGCCAGCAGTTACGGGTCACCGATCAATCAGCCCCAGCATTTT. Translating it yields CASSYGSPINQPQHF.

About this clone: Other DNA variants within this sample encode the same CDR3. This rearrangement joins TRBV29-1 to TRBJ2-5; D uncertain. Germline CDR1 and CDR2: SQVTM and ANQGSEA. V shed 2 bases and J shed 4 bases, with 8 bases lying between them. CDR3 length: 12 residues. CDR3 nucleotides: TGCAGCGTTGAATTGGGTGGAGAGACCCAGTACTTC. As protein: CSVELGGETQYF.

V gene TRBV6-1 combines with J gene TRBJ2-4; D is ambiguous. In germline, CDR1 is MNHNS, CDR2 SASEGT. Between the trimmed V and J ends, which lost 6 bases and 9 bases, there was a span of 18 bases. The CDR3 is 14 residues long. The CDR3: CASSKVVGVGIQYF. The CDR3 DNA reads TGTGCCAGCAGCAAGGTAGTTGGGGTGGGCATTCAGTACTTC.

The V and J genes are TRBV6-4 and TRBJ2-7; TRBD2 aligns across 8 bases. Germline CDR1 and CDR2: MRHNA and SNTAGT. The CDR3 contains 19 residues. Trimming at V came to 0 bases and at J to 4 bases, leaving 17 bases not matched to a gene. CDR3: CASSDSEQRGPPPDYEQYF. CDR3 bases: TGTGCCAGCAGTGACTCAGAGCAGCGGGGGCCCCCGCCAGATTACGAGCAGTACTTC.

CDR3 region: CASSEAGQVMPQHF. The CDR3 region has the DNA TGTGCCAGCAGTGAAGCGGGGCAGGTAATGCCCCAGCATTTT. The chain carries TRBV2 and TRBJ1-5; a weak D match, TRBD1 (5 bases). This CDR3 is built from 14 residues. V lost 0 bases, J lost 9 bases, and 12 bases lay in between. The germline gives CDR1 SNHLY, CDR2 FYNNEI.